One sample yielded the 23 T cell receptor beta chains listed below, sequenced in a study of shared clonotypes between healthy human individuals. Sequenced by immunoSEQ multiplex PCR; TCRdb stores in-frame clones only, minus some. The sample contains approximately 1.9 million clones, just over 90% of which appear only once. Terminally differentiated effector memory CD45RA+ cells were excluded by CCR7 positive selection of CD45RO-negative cells. Sample: naive CD8+ T cells from PBMCs. Receptors originate from a man aged 18 to 30 in good health. Some clones in this sample may be carry-over from other donors' samples.

The chain employs TRBV6-1 and TRBJ2-7; tentatively, D is TRBD2 (6 bases). V gave up 6 bases and J gave up 4 bases, with 16 bases separating them. CDR1 is MNHNS and CDR2 is SASEGT in the germline V gene. The CDR3 covers 14 residues. This CDR3 is CASSPGDGEYEQYF. The CDR3 nucleotides read TGTGCCAGCAGCCCGGGGGACGGAGAATACGAGCAGTACTTC.

The rearrangement uses TRBV15 and TRBJ1-2; D gene ambiguous. V was clipped by 5 bases and J by 6 bases, with 13 bases between them. The CDR3 extends over 13 amino acids. Germline CDR1 and CDR2: LNHNV and YYDKDF (reference sequence). The CDR3 loop is CATSSREQHGYTF. As DNA, the CDR3 is TGTGCCACCAGCTCCCGGGAACAGCATGGCTACACCTTC.

This chain joins TRBV7-9 and TRBJ1-1; D gene unclear. Germline loops: CDR1 SEHNR, CDR2 FQNEAQ (reference sequence). CDR3 length: 14 amino acids. Trimming cost V 6 bases and J 2 bases, with 13 bases left between them. CDR3 amino acids: CASRDRQLNTEAFF. In DNA, the CDR3 is TGTGCCAGCAGAGATCGGCAGTTAAACACTGAAGCTTTCTTT.

V is TRBV27 and J is TRBJ1-5; TRBD1 aligns across 7 bases. Germline V gene sequence: CDR1 MNHEY, CDR2 SMNVEV (reference sequence). The J segment lost 6 bases and the V segment lost 6 bases, leaving 11 bases of the junction unmatched. CDR3 length equals 15 residues. The CDR3 reads CASSIGGSVAQPQHF. For the CDR3, the DNA is TGTGCCAGCAGCATAGGGGGCTCGGTAGCTCAGCCCCAGCATTTT.

The CDR3 sequence is CASSLPRTGTSSSYEQYF. Written as DNA, the CDR3 is TGTGCCAGCAGCTTACCCCGGACCGGGACCTCCAGCTCCTACGAGCAGTACTTC. V gene TRBV7-9 combines with J gene TRBJ2-7; D assignment may be TRBD1 or TRBD2 (5 bases each). Germline lookup yields CDR1 SEHNR and CDR2 FQNEAQ (reference sequence). The CDR3 is made up of 18 amino acids. V was pared by 2 bases and J by 0 bases, with 20 bases between.

The gene calls are TRBV11-2 and TRBJ1-1, with a tentative D call TRBD1 (5 bases). The CDR3 has 15 residues. Between the trimmed V and J ends, which lost 5 bases and 3 bases, there was a span of 16 bases. CDR1 and CDR2 from the germline V gene are SGHAT and FQNNGV. The CDR3 is CASSHSDLGHTEAFF. In DNA, the CDR3 is TGTGCCAGCAGCCATTCCGACCTGGGGCACACTGAAGCTTTCTTT.

On this clone itself: Other DNA sequences in the sample encode the same CDR3. The DNA for the CDR3 is TGTGCCAGCAGCGTAGGGACTCCAGATACGCAGTATTTT. This gives the protein CASSVGTPDTQYF. The rearrangement joins TRBV9 to TRBJ2-3; D is possibly TRBD2 (5 bases). Trimming left V 0 bases short and J 4 bases short, with 6 bases between. Germline-derived CDR1 and CDR2 are SGDLS and YYNGEE. This CDR3 has 13 amino acids.

DNA for the CDR3: TGTGCCAGCAGTGAATATACGGGGGCGATGGGAACAGATACGCAGTATTTT. Translated, it gives CASSEYTGAMGTDTQYF. V and J are TRBV25-1 and TRBJ2-3; D is perhaps TRBD1 or TRBD2 (6 bases each). CDR3 length: 17 residues. Germline values: CDR1 MGHDK, CDR2 SYGVNS. The V gene lost 0 bases and the J gene lost 3 bases, with 16 bases spanning the gap.

V and J are TRBV7-9 and TRBJ1-2, with D perhaps TRBD1 (6 bases). Trimming shortened V by 4 bases and J by 7 bases, and 25 bases separated the two germline ends. Per germline, CDR1 SEHNR and CDR2 FQNEAQ (reference sequence). The CDR3 is made up of 17 amino acids. The CDR3 loop is CASSSSERHTGPGGYTF. For the CDR3, the DNA is TGTGCCAGCAGCTCGAGCGAGAGACACACAGGGCCGGGTGGCTACACCTTC.

V is TRBV6-5 and J is TRBJ2-2; tentative D call: TRBD1 (5 bases). The V gene's germline CDR1 is MNHEY and CDR2 SVGAGI. The CDR3 has 16 residues. Trimming stripped 0 bases from V and 1 base from J, with 9 bases between. The CDR3 here is CASSYSPGQNTGELFF. The CDR3 DNA reads as TGTGCCAGCAGTTACTCTCCCGGACAGAACACCGGGGAGCTGTTTTTT.

V gene TRBV7-8 combines with J gene TRBJ2-1; D unresolved. The V and J ends lost 5 bases and 0 bases respectively, with 14 bases between them. This CDR3 spans 16 amino acids. Germline V gene data show CDR1 as SGHVS and CDR2 as FQNEAQ. CDR3 DNA: TGTGCCAGCAGCCGGAAACCGGGCGCCTCCTACAATGAGCAGTTCTTC. Translating gives CASSRKPGASYNEQFF.

This chain joins TRBV7-9 and TRBJ2-2; D ambiguous. This CDR3 contains 15 residues. The V gene lost 4 bases and the J gene lost 6 bases, with 15 bases spanning the gap. CDR1 is SEHNR, CDR2 FQNEAQ, per germline (reference sequence). For the CDR3, the DNA is TGTGCCAGCAGCTCGACGGTTTTATTAGCCGGGGAGCTGTTTTTT. It encodes CASSSTVLLAGELFF. Using reference TRBV7-9 and TRBJ2-2 for the parts outside the CDR3, the full variable domain is DTGVSQNPRHKITKRGQNVTFRCDPISEHNRLYWYRQTLGQGPEFLTYFQNEAQLEKSRLLSDRFSAERPKGSFSTLEIQRTEQGDSAMYLCASSSTVLLAGELFFGEGSRLTVL.

The gene calls are TRBV9 and TRBJ1-2, with a possible D match to TRBD1 (5 bases). The CDR3 extends over 16 amino acids. V lost 3 bases and J lost 3, with 18 bases in between. Germline CDR1 reads SGDLS; CDR2 reads YYNGEE. CDR3 nucleotide sequence: TGTGCCAGCAGCGGCCTCGGCAGGGATCTCCACTATGGCTACACCTTC. It yields the protein CASSGLGRDLHYGYTF. The variable domain in full, completed from reference TRBV9 and TRBJ1-2, reads DSGVTQTPKHLITATGQRVTLRCSPRSGDLSVYWYQQSLDQGLQFLIQYYNGEERAKGNILERFSAQQFPDLHSELNLSSLELGDSALYFCASSGLGRDLHYGYTFGSGTRLTVV.

This clone was picked up one time. V is TRBV7-9 and J is TRBJ2-1, with 7 bases aligning to TRBD2. Germline assignment: CDR1 SEHNR and CDR2 FQNEAQ (reference sequence). The CDR3 totals 15 residues. V lost 1 base, J lost 10 bases, and 10 bases stayed unmatched. CDR3 in DNA: TGTGCCAGCAGCTTAGGGGCGGGAGTAGGTAACGAGCAGTTCTTC. Translation: CASSLGAGVGNEQFF.

The V and J genes are TRBV9 and TRBJ1-3, with TRBD1 as a possible D gene (6 bases). V dropped 4 bases and J dropped 8 bases, with 10 bases sitting between them. Germline-derived CDR1 and CDR2 are SGDLS and YYNGEE. The CDR3 runs 12 residues. CDR3 residues: CASSRGGDTIYF. The CDR3 region has the DNA TGTGCCAGCAGCCGTGGGGGCGACACCATATATTTT.

The rearrangement links TRBV6-1 to TRBJ2-3; TRBD1 matches at 7 bases. Germline lookup yields CDR1 MNHNS and CDR2 SASEGT. V dropped 2 bases and J dropped 2; count of bases not matched to a gene: 13. The CDR3 is made up of 18 amino acids. CDR3 sequence reads: CASSEKRSRTGFTDTQYF. CDR3 coding DNA: TGTGCCAGCAGTGAAAAACGATCCAGGACAGGTTTCACAGATACGCAGTATTTT.

Points on this clone: The identical CDR3 is also encoded by other nucleotide sequences in the sample. The chain employs TRBV19 and TRBJ2-7, with 8 positions matching TRBD1. Germline lookup yields CDR1 LNHDA and CDR2 SQIVND (reference sequence). Trimming took 4 bases from V and 7 from J; bases not matched to a gene: 6. The CDR3 sequence is 13 residues long. CDR3 residues: CASSTRTGGEQYF. Written as DNA, the CDR3 is TGTGCCAGTAGTACGAGAACAGGGGGAGAGCAGTACTTC.

The gene calls are TRBV6-5 and TRBJ1-1; D remains ambiguous. CDR3 size: 13 residues. In germline, CDR1 is MNHEY, CDR2 SVGAGI. V was shortened by 4 bases and J by 5 bases, with 11 bases between the two germline ends. CDR3 DNA: TGTGCCAGCAGTTTCTCCGTGGGGACTGAAGCTTTCTTT. This gives the protein CASSFSVGTEAFF.

This chain links TRBV14 with TRBJ2-3, with TRBD2 as a possible D gene (6 bases). Germline loops: CDR1 SGHDN, CDR2 FVKESK. This CDR3 is 15 amino acids long. V was pared by 7 bases and J by 8 bases, with 22 bases between. Here the CDR3 reads CASTPAREFPVTQYF. The CDR3 nucleotides are TGTGCCAGCACCCCCGCCCGGGAGTTTCCAGTTACGCAGTATTTT.

This chain uses TRBV28 with TRBJ2-1; a weak D match, TRBD2 (5 bases). The germline gives CDR1 MDHEN, CDR2 SYDVKM. Deletions cut 8 bases from V and 8 bases from J, with 22 bases between. This CDR3 is built from 15 residues. The CDR3 protein is CASSRPREGSDEQFF. Written as DNA, the CDR3 is TGTGCCAGCTCCCGCCCAAGAGAAGGGAGCGATGAGCAGTTCTTC. Combining the CDR3 with reference TRBV28 and TRBJ2-1 gives the whole variable domain DVKVTQSSRYLVKRTGEKVFLECVQDMDHENMFWYRQDPGLGLRLIYFSYDVKMKEKGDIPEGYSVSREKKERFSLILESASTNQTSMYLCASSRPREGSDEQFFGPGTRLTVL.

This clone was counted between two and nine times. The chain carries TRBV5-4 and TRBJ1-1, with 10 bases lining up with TRBD1. Germline values: CDR1 SGHNT, CDR2 YYREEE (reference sequence). The CDR3 spans 15 residues. The V and J ends lost 0 bases and 1 base, in that order; junction bases with no gene match: 0. This chain's CDR3 is CASSLGDRGNTEAFF. The DNA for the CDR3 is TGTGCCAGCAGCTTGGGGGACAGGGGGAACACTGAAGCTTTCTTT. Together with reference TRBV5-4 and TRBJ1-1, the CDR3 gives the full variable domain: ETGVTQSPTHLIKTRGQQVTLRCSSQSGHNTVSWYQQALGQGPQFIFQYYREEENGRGNFPPRFSGLQFPNYSSELNVNALELDDSALYLCASSLGDRGNTEAFFGQGTRLTVV.

CDR3 protein: CASSLGQGASLGAFF. The CDR3 DNA reads as TGTGCCAGCAGTTTAGGGCAGGGGGCATCCCTTGGAGCTTTCTTT. The chain uses TRBV27 and TRBJ1-1; TRBD1 aligns across 8 bases. The CDR3 covers 15 residues. Germline lookup yields CDR1 MNHEY and CDR2 SMNVEV (reference sequence). J gave up 10 bases and V 2 bases, and 12 bases lay outside the gene matches.

The chain joins TRBV27 to TRBJ2-7; D not resolved. In germline, CDR1 is MNHEY, CDR2 SMNVEV (reference sequence). The CDR3 is 13 residues long. Trimming took off 0 bases at V and 4 bases at J, with 7 bases between the two ends. The chain's CDR3 is CASSLSMQYEQYF. The CDR3 coding sequence is TGTGCCAGCAGTTTATCGATGCAGTACGAGCAGTACTTC.